The clone carrying this T cell receptor (beta chain) was seen a single time. The source of the sample is a study of control samples from healthy donors and cancer patients. Here immunoSEQ multiplex PCR was the method, and the copy in TCRdb shows in-frame clones only, minus some. The sample holds some 150,000 clones, about 93% seen once. This CDR3 spans 19 amino acids. Germline V gene lookup returns CDR1 ENHRY and CDR2 SYGVKD. V was pared by 7 bases and J by 0 bases, with 15 bases of the junction left unmatched. Sequencing was done on a sample of blood. The receptor was derived from a man in his fifties or sixties in good health. The V gene is TRBV10-3, the J gene TRBJ2-6; TRBD2 agrees at 7 bases. The CDR3 DNA follows: TGTGCCATCAAAGGACACCAAGCGGGGCCCCTCTCTGGGGCCAACGTCCTGACTTTC. Translation: CAIKGHQAGPLSGANVLTF.